This TCR beta chain was sequenced during a study of T cells after yellow fever vaccination. This clonotype was recorded a few times. J lost 7 bases, V lost 0 bases, and 5 bases had no gene match. The germline gives CDR1 SGHNT, CDR2 YYREEE (reference sequence). The CDR3 extends over 15 amino acids. TCRdb analysed the 5' RACE reads with MiXCR anew, one entry per CDR3 protein. The table has roughly 170,000 distinct CDR3 sequences, approximately 6.2% seen once. The starting material was CD4+ T cells sorted from PBMCs, obtained on the day of the first yellow fever vaccination. This chain uses TRBV5-4 with TRBJ2-7, with 12 bases lining up with TRBD2. This sequence was found in a man aged 18 to 35 who received the YFV17D yellow fever vaccine. CDR3 amino acids: CASSLGLAGAGEQYV. DNA of the CDR3: TGTGCCAGCAGCTTGGGACTAGCGGGGGCCGGGGAGCAGTACGTC.